A single sample gave rise to the 2 T cell receptor beta chains below, sequenced in a study of glioma-infiltrating T cells. TCR alpha and beta CDR3 regions were amplified from RNA using iRepertoire nested multiplex PCR. Each CDR3 protein is one row after TCRdb ran MiXCR on the multiplex PCR reads. The data hold under 50,000 distinct CDR3 sequences, with around 20% observed a single time. Source material: glioma tissue, nonneoplastic brain tissue, or PBMCs (not recorded which). These receptors all come from a human donor with low-grade glioma or glioblastoma, undergoing nonglioma brain surgery, or in good health (not recorded which).

There are many counts of this clonotype. The genes are TRBV18 and TRBJ2-3; D not certain. The CDR3 is made up of 13 amino acids. Trimming took off 6 bases at V and 6 bases at J, with 13 bases between the two ends. In germline, CDR1 is KGHSH, CDR2 LQKENI. The CDR3 bases are TGTGCCAGCTCGCAAGACCGGGCCGATACGCAGTATTTT. This sequence encodes CASSQDRADTQYF.

The genes are TRBV9 and TRBJ2-5; tentatively, D is TRBD1 or TRBD2 (5 bases each). This CDR3 is built from 13 residues. Germline CDR1 reads SGDLS; CDR2 reads YYNGEE. Trimming took 4 bases from V and 6 from J, leaving 13 bases between them. CDR3 in DNA: TGTGCCAGCAGCAAAAGGGGACCGCAGACCCAGTACTTC. This codes for CASSKRGPQTQYF.